Presented here are 5 T cell receptor beta chains from one specimen sequenced in a study of neurological immune-mediated disorders. From the 5' RACE reads, TCRdb called clonotypes with MiXCR, one entry per CDR3 protein. The repertoire has 50,000 to 60,000 distinct CDR3 sequences, about 4% of them found once; the top ten carry roughly 2%. Specimen: CD4+ T cells from blood. The source is a woman in her thirties or forties with multiple sclerosis.

This clonotype was recorded many times. The chain combines TRBV12-3 or TRBV12-4 with TRBJ1-1; perhaps TRBD1 as D (6 bases). V was clipped by 6 bases and J by 4 bases, with 15 bases between them. This CDR3 is built from 14 residues. CDR3 bases: TGTGCCAGCAGGGAAACAGGGAGGGTCACTGAAGCTTTCTTT. It is translated as CASRETGRVTEAFF.

Ten or more counts support this clonotype. The chain links TRBV5-1 to TRBJ1-2; D call uncertain. Germline V lookup: CDR1 SGHRS, CDR2 YFSETQ. This CDR3 spans 12 amino acids. The V end lost 3 bases, the J end lost 4 bases, and 7 bases lay between the germline ends. The CDR3 DNA reads TGCGCCAGCAGCTACGAGAGCTATGGCTACACCTTC. Encoded protein: CASSYESYGYTF. The variable domain in full, completed from reference TRBV5-1 and TRBJ1-2, reads KAGVTQTPRYLIKTRGQQVTLSCSPISGHRSVSWYQQTPGQGLQFLFEYFSETQRNKGNFPGRFSGRQFSNSRSEMNVSTLELGDSALYLCASSYESYGYTFGSGTRLTVV.

This clonotype was seen ten or more times. CDR3 DNA sequence: TGTGCCAGCAGTTTGGGCCTATACAATGAGCAGTTCTTC. Its protein is CASSLGLYNEQFF. The V and J genes are TRBV3-1 and TRBJ2-1; no definite D call. This CDR3 comprises 13 residues. The germline gives CDR1 LGHDT, CDR2 YNNKEL (reference sequence). Trimming cost V 6 bases and J 4 bases, with 10 bases left between them.

This clonotype came up many times. V and J are TRBV7-9 and TRBJ2-7; a possible D gene is TRBD1 (6 bases). The germline V gene has CDR1 SEHNR and CDR2 FQNEAQ (reference sequence). V was clipped by 6 bases and J by 1 base, with 19 bases between them. This CDR3 has 16 amino acids. The CDR3: CASRVAGDGYSYEQYF. In DNA, the CDR3 is TGTGCCAGCAGGGTGGCAGGGGACGGGTATTCCTACGAGCAGTACTTC.

This clonotype has a count of ten or more. The chain employs TRBV5-1 and TRBJ2-5; D remains ambiguous. This CDR3 comprises 13 residues. The V and J ends lost 9 bases and 1 base respectively, with 13 bases between them. Germline CDR1 is SGHRS and CDR2 is YFSETQ. The CDR3 reads CATSTTPQETQYF. CDR3 bases: TGCGCCACCTCAACGACTCCCCAAGAGACCCAGTACTTC.